The T cell receptor beta chain under discussion was sequenced for a study of shared clonotypes between healthy human individuals. Across the study: Each donor's CD4 naive and CD4 memory cells filled three plates apiece, CD8 naive two, and CD8 memory one. Broader study findings: Sampling covered blood only; tissue repertoires likely differ. Roughly 5% of naive CD4 clonotypes were shared across a few donors.

V dropped 1 base and J dropped 2 bases, with 9 bases sitting between them. Per the germline V gene, CDR1 is SGHTS and CDR2 is YDEGEE. This CDR3 has 15 residues. It was CD45RO-negative cells, positively selected for CCR7, that made up naive CD8 cells, with terminally differentiated effector memory CD45RA+ cells excluded. Sequencing was at deep level. The data were produced by immunoSEQ multiplex PCR, yet TCRdb's version contains in-frame clones alone and is incomplete. The sample yields hundreds of thousands of clones, approximately 96% seen once. As for this clone: Antigen specificity is unknown.

This sequence was found in a woman between 25 and 40 years old in good health. The specimen was naive CD8+ T cells sorted from blood. The V gene is TRBV5-8, the J gene TRBJ1-4, with D perhaps matching TRBD1 (5 bases). As DNA, the CDR3 is TGTGCCAGCAGCTTGATCGAGGGGACTAATGAAAAACTGTTTTTT. Translated, it gives CASSLIEGTNEKLFF.